These 22 T cell receptor beta chains came from one sample sequenced in a study of CD8 T cells in Susac syndrome. Reverse transcription of about 0.45 to 1 ug RNA was performed with random hexamers. Each CDR3 protein is one row after TCRdb ran MiXCR on the immunoSEQ multiplex PCR reads. The table lists under 200,000 distinct CDR3 sequences, 90% to 95% of them singletons. The source material was CD4+ T cells from PBMCs. Receptors originate from a human donor in good health.

The rearrangement joins TRBV12-3 or TRBV12-4 to TRBJ1-2, with a weak D call TRBD1 (5 bases). This CDR3 region has 15 residues. V was cut by 3 bases and J by 2 bases, with 13 bases left in between. CDR3 in DNA: TGTGCCAGCAGTTTCTGGGGCAGGGAGAACTATGGCTACACCTTC. Protein sequence: CASSFWGRENYGYTF.

This sequence joins TRBV9 and TRBJ2-5, with TRBD2 matching over 8 bases. Trimming cost V 0 bases and J 5 bases; bases outside gene matches: 15. The CDR3 is 18 amino acids. In germline, CDR1 is SGDLS, CDR2 YYNGEE. The CDR3 loop is CASSVGGSANGGAETQYF. CDR3 nucleotides: TGTGCCAGCAGCGTAGGAGGGTCTGCTAACGGGGGGGCTGAGACCCAGTACTTC.

V gene TRBV15 combines with J gene TRBJ2-1, with 7 bases lining up with TRBD1. Germline V CDR1 and CDR2: LNHNV, YYDKDF (reference sequence). V trimming: 8 bases; J trimming: 6 bases; junction bases outside the gene matches: 7. The CDR3 is 13 amino acids. The CDR3: CATSYRDSNEQFF. CDR3 nucleotides: TGTGCCACCTCCTACCGGGACAGCAATGAGCAGTTCTTC.

The V and J genes are TRBV5-1 and TRBJ2-3; D is unresolved. Germline V lookup: CDR1 SGHRS, CDR2 YFSETQ. The CDR3 covers 14 residues. V lost 0 bases and J lost 5, with 10 bases in between. The CDR3 sequence: CASSLVPVGDTQYF. The CDR3 DNA is TGCGCCAGCAGCTTGGTTCCTGTCGGAGATACGCAGTATTTT.

The chain couples TRBV19 to TRBJ1-2, with a weak D call TRBD1 (5 bases). The CDR3 contains 13 residues. Looked up from germline, CDR1 is LNHDA and CDR2 is SQIVND (reference sequence). Trimming stripped 10 bases from V and 1 base from J, with 13 bases between. CDR3 protein: CATGTGSNYGYTF. CDR3 DNA sequence: TGTGCCACTGGAACAGGAAGTAACTATGGCTACACCTTC.

The chain couples TRBV12-3 or TRBV12-4 to TRBJ1-1, with 10 bases identical to TRBD1. V was clipped by 6 bases and J by 1 base; unmatched bases: 8. The CDR3 totals 16 residues. The CDR3 DNA sequence: TGTGCCAGCAGCCCTATGACAGGGGGCGCGAACACTGAAGCTTTCTTT. Protein product: CASSPMTGGANTEAFF.

The rearrangement uses TRBV6-5 and TRBJ2-3; D gene unclear. The CDR3 length is 14 residues. Germline lookup yields CDR1 MNHEY and CDR2 SVGAGI. The V and J ends lost 4 bases and 0 bases respectively, with 8 bases between them. CDR3 sequence: CASSLWRSTDTQYF. CDR3 nucleotides: TGTGCCAGCAGTTTGTGGCGGAGCACAGATACGCAGTATTTT.

The chain combines TRBV5-1 with TRBJ2-6, with a possible D match to TRBD2 (6 bases). This CDR3 contains 15 residues. V shed 4 bases and J shed 2 bases, with 10 bases lying between them. The germline gives CDR1 SGHRS, CDR2 YFSETQ. The CDR3 reads CASSQEGPGANVLTF. DNA for the CDR3: TGCGCCAGCAGCCAGGAGGGGCCTGGGGCCAACGTCCTGACTTTC.

This rearrangement joins TRBV20-1 to TRBJ1-5; D remains ambiguous. There are 14 residues in the CDR3. V lost 0 bases, J lost 6 bases, and 12 bases lay in between. Germline V gene lookup returns CDR1 DFQATT and CDR2 SNEGSKA (reference sequence). In DNA form, the CDR3 reads TGCAGTGCTAGAGACGGTAGGGAGGGTCAGCCCCAGCATTTT. Its protein is CSARDGREGQPQHF.

The chain has TRBV5-1 and TRBJ2-7; D may be TRBD1 (6 bases). The CDR3 covers 14 residues. V was cut by 4 bases and J by 1 base, with 12 bases left in between. Germline lookup yields CDR1 SGHRS and CDR2 YFSETQ. The CDR3 here is CASSETGQSYEQYF. The CDR3 DNA follows: TGCGCCAGCAGCGAAACTGGACAGTCCTACGAGCAGTACTTC.

This clonotype has more than one count but fewer than ten. The chain is built from TRBV29-1 and TRBJ2-5, with D unresolved. CDR3 length: 12 amino acids. The germline CDR1 and CDR2 sequences are SQVTM and ANQGSEA. V was cut by 5 bases and J by 2 bases, with 9 bases left in between. The CDR3 region has the DNA TGCAGCGTTAGTCTGGTTCAAGAGACCCAGTACTTC. Translated: CSVSLVQETQYF.

The chain is built from TRBV29-1 and TRBJ2-3; D is perhaps TRBD2 (6 bases). The CDR3 runs to 15 residues. Per germline, CDR1 SQVTM and CDR2 ANQGSEA. Trimming removed 0 bases from V and 2 bases from J, with 12 bases in between. The CDR3 reads CSVEELASHTDTQYF. CDR3 in DNA: TGCAGCGTTGAAGAACTAGCCAGCCACACAGATACGCAGTATTTT.

The gene calls are TRBV7-9 and TRBJ2-2; no definite D call. Per germline, CDR1 SEHNR and CDR2 FQNEAQ (reference sequence). The V and J ends lost 7 bases and 6 bases respectively, with 6 bases between them. This CDR3 is built from 11 residues. The CDR3 DNA follows: TGTGCCAGCATCAAGGCCGGGGAGCTGTTTTTT. It translates to CASIKAGELFF. The entire variable domain, with the rest obtained from reference TRBV7-9 and TRBJ2-2, is as follows: DTGVSQNPRHKITKRGQNVTFRCDPISEHNRLYWYRQTLGQGPEFLTYFQNEAQLEKSRLLSDRFSAERPKGSFSTLEIQRTEQGDSAMYLCASIKAGELFFGEGSRLTVL.

The CDR3 bases are TGTGCCAGCAGTTTACATCCAGTCTATGGCTACACCTTC. Translation gives CASSLHPVYGYTF. The genes are TRBV28 and TRBJ1-2; no reliable D call. V was shortened by 2 bases and J by 4 bases, with 8 bases between the two germline ends. Germline CDR1 MDHEN, CDR2 SYDVKM. This CDR3 region has 13 residues.

The rearrangement links TRBV15 to TRBJ1-2, with a possible D match to TRBD1 (5 bases). Per the germline V gene, CDR1 is LNHNV and CDR2 is YYDKDF (reference sequence). The CDR3 has 13 amino acids. Trimming removed 1 base at V and 2 bases at J, with 5 bases between. The CDR3 nucleotides are TGTGCCACCAGCAGAGGACAGAACTATGGCTACACCTTC. Residues: CATSRGQNYGYTF.

The chain combines TRBV7-2 with TRBJ2-1; TRBD2 matches 9 bases. Trimming removed 1 base from V and 8 bases from J; junction bases left unmatched: 9. There are 16 residues in the CDR3. Germline CDR1 and CDR2: SGHTA and FQGNSA. The CDR3 coding sequence is TGTGCCAGCAGCTTAGTGAGCGGGGGGCCCGTCGATGAGCAGTTCTTC. It is translated as CASSLVSGGPVDEQFF.

The rearrangement links TRBV5-4 to TRBJ1-2, with TRBD1 matching over 9 bases. Germline V gene data show CDR1 as SGHNT and CDR2 as YYREEE (reference sequence). After removal of 4 bases from V and 4 bases from J, the junction contained 11 bases not matched to a gene. The CDR3 has 16 residues. CDR3 residues: CASSPAGTGNIYGYTF. CDR3 DNA sequence: TGTGCCAGCAGCCCCGCGGGGACAGGGAACATCTATGGCTACACCTTC.

This chain joins TRBV5-4 and TRBJ2-3; 8 bases line up with TRBD2. V was clipped by 0 bases and J by 6 bases; unmatched bases: 3. Germline V gives CDR1 SGHNT, CDR2 YYREEE (reference sequence). This CDR3 contains 14 residues. The CDR3 reads CASSLDGGADTQYF. In nucleotides, the CDR3 is TGTGCCAGCAGCTTGGACGGGGGGGCCGATACGCAGTATTTT.

This chain connects TRBV6-2 or TRBV6-3 to TRBJ2-1; 7 nucleotides align to TRBD2. V trimming: 8 bases; J trimming: 7 bases; junction bases outside the gene matches: 8. Per germline, CDR1 MNHEY and CDR2 SVGEGT. The length of the CDR3 is 13 residues. The CDR3 region has the DNA TGTGCCAGCCGGGGACGGGGGGTGAATGAGCAGTTCTTC. Its protein is CASRGRGVNEQFF.

V gene TRBV6-2 or TRBV6-3 combines with J gene TRBJ2-6, with D unresolved. With 2 bases removed from V and 2 bases from J, the gap between germline ends came to 4 bases. The CDR3 length is 14 residues. Germline V CDR1 and CDR2: MNHEY, SVGEGT. The CDR3 sequence: CASSYRTGANVLTF. The CDR3 DNA follows: TGTGCCAGCAGTTACCGAACTGGGGCCAACGTCCTGACTTTC.

This chain's CDR3 is CAGGATNEKLFF. The CDR3 DNA is TGTGCGGGGGGGGCAACTAATGAAAAACTGTTTTTT. The gene calls are TRBV30 and TRBJ1-4; D possibly corresponds to TRBD1 (5 bases). Per germline, CDR1 GTSNPN and CDR2 SVGIG (reference sequence). The CDR3 runs to 12 residues.

This chain joins TRBV9 and TRBJ2-5; D not resolved. The germline CDR1 and CDR2 sequences are SGDLS and YYNGEE. V lost 0 bases and J 2 bases, leaving 11 bases between the germline ends. This CDR3 is 15 amino acids long. Here the CDR3 reads CASSVAPTVQETQYF. As DNA, the CDR3 is TGTGCCAGCAGCGTAGCCCCCACAGTTCAAGAGACCCAGTACTTC. Combining the CDR3 with reference TRBV9 and TRBJ2-5 gives the whole variable domain DSGVTQTPKHLITATGQRVTLRCSPRSGDLSVYWYQQSLDQGLQFLIQYYNGEERAKGNILERFSAQQFPDLHSELNLSSLELGDSALYFCASSVAPTVQETQYFGPGTRLLVL.